This passage covers 25 T cell receptor beta chains from one sample sequenced in a study of OX40 agonist ivuxolimab in advanced cancers. Profiling relied on immunoSEQ multiplex PCR, and the TCRdb table lists in-frame clones only, not all of them. The sample holds roughly 49,000 clones, approximately 87% seen once. Sequencing was performed on CD4+ or CD8+ T cells sorted from blood, taken in a trial of the OX40 agonist ivuxolimab. The receptors were gathered from an adult with an advanced solid tumor such as melanoma, head and neck, liver or kidney cancer.

The V call is TRBV4-2, the J call TRBJ1-6, with TRBD1 identical over 11 bases. V was clipped by 4 bases and J by 10 bases; unmatched bases: 15. CDR3 length equals 18 residues. CDR1 LGHNA and CDR2 YNFKEQ come from the germline V gene. This chain's CDR3 is CASSPTRREDRGHSPLHF. The DNA of the CDR3 is TGTGCCAGCAGCCCAACGAGAAGGGAGGACAGGGGGCACTCACCCCTCCACTTT.

This sequence joins TRBV9 and TRBJ2-3; 11 bases agree with TRBD2. There are 16 residues in the CDR3. Germline loops: CDR1 SGDLS, CDR2 YYNGEE. With 1 base clipped from V and 5 bases from J, the junction kept 6 bases outside the gene matches. CDR3 sequence reads: CASSVLAGGTLDTQYF. CDR3 coding DNA: TGTGCCAGCAGCGTACTAGCGGGGGGAACTTTAGATACGCAGTATTTT.

The DNA for the CDR3 is TGTGCCAGCAGCCCCAGGACAGCCGTTCCTGGAAACACCATATATTTT. Its protein is CASSPRTAVPGNTIYF. The rearrangement joins TRBV9 to TRBJ1-3; TRBD1 is a possible D gene (6 bases). With 4 bases removed from V and 2 bases from J, the gap between germline ends came to 16 bases. The CDR3 runs 16 residues. CDR1 and CDR2 from the germline V gene are SGDLS and YYNGEE.

The genes are TRBV2 and TRBJ1-2; 9 nucleotides line up with TRBD1. Unmatched junction bases numbered 10, after V lost 4 bases and J lost 1 base. This CDR3 has 17 residues. Per the germline V gene, CDR1 is SNHLY and CDR2 is FYNNEI. As DNA, the CDR3 is TGTGCCAGCAGTGCCGGGACAGGGTGGACCTTTAACTATGGCTACACCTTC. Encoded protein: CASSAGTGWTFNYGYTF.

The CDR3 sequence: CASSRAWIGSYNEQFF. The CDR3, as DNA: TGCGCCAGCAGTCGTGCTTGGATCGGCTCCTACAATGAGCAGTTCTTC. This sequence joins TRBV4-3 and TRBJ2-1; D call uncertain. Germline assignment: CDR1 LGHNA and CDR2 YSLEER. The V end was cut by 6 bases, the J end by 0 bases, with 15 bases between. CDR3 length equals 16 residues.

The chain recombines TRBV19 with TRBJ2-7; 7 bases agree with TRBD1. CDR1 and CDR2 (germline): LNHDA, SQIVND (reference sequence). The CDR3 contains 11 residues. The junction had 2 bases not matched to a gene; V was cut back by 6 bases and J by 6 bases. The CDR3 nucleotides read TGTGCCAGTAGCGGGACAGTCGAGCAGTACTTC. Protein: CASSGTVEQYF.

The V gene is TRBV30, the J gene TRBJ2-1; no reliable D call. The CDR3 covers 10 residues. Germline V lookup: CDR1 GTSNPN, CDR2 SVGIG (reference sequence). Trimming removed 2 bases from V and 10 bases from J, with 6 bases in between. For the CDR3, the DNA is TGTGCCTGGAGTCTCAGAGAGCAGTTCTTC. Translation gives CAWSLREQFF.

This chain connects TRBV6-5 to TRBJ1-1, with D possibly matching TRBD1 (6 bases). V lost 4 bases, J lost 1 base, and 13 bases lay in between. The germline gives CDR1 MNHEY, CDR2 SVGAGI. CDR3 length: 15 amino acids. CDR3 nucleotide sequence: TGTGCCAGCAGTTTTTCAGGGGATGGGAACACTGAAGCTTTCTTT. Its protein product is CASSFSGDGNTEAFF.

This clone turned up a few times. The chain couples TRBV27 to TRBJ1-1; 10 bases match TRBD1. The V and J ends lost 2 bases and 4 bases, in that order; junction bases with no gene match: 1. The germline V gene encodes CDR1 MNHEY and CDR2 SMNVEV (reference sequence). The CDR3 is 14 amino acids. CDR3 sequence reads: CASSLGTGATEAFF. CDR3 DNA: TGTGCCAGCAGTTTAGGGACAGGGGCCACTGAAGCTTTCTTT.

The V gene is TRBV29-1, the J gene TRBJ1-1; 8 nucleotides agree with TRBD1. Germline assignment: CDR1 SQVTM and CDR2 ANQGSEA. The CDR3 covers 11 residues. V was clipped by 7 bases and J by 4 bases; unmatched bases: 2. CDR3 nucleotides: TGCAGCGCGGGGACAGGCACTGAAGCTTTCTTT. It specifies CSAGTGTEAFF.

This clone was observed a single time. V gene TRBV5-1 combines with J gene TRBJ2-5; 8 bases align to TRBD1. This CDR3 region has 19 residues. Germline V gene data show CDR1 as SGHRS and CDR2 as YFSETQ. The V segment lost 0 bases and the J segment 2 bases; nucleotides outside the gene matches: 15. The CDR3 region is CASSLVGRGPRSEQETQYF. CDR3 sequence (DNA): TGCGCCAGCAGCTTGGTAGGCAGGGGGCCGAGGTCTGAGCAAGAGACCCAGTACTTC. Supplemented by reference TRBV5-1 and TRBJ2-5, the full variable domain reads KAGVTQTPRYLIKTRGQQVTLSCSPISGHRSVSWYQQTPGQGLQFLFEYFSETQRNKGNFPGRFSGRQFSNSRSEMNVSTLELGDSALYLCASSLVGRGPRSEQETQYFGPGTRLLVL.

This sequence joins TRBV6-5 and TRBJ2-1, with D possibly being TRBD1 (6 bases). The V gene's germline CDR1 is MNHEY and CDR2 SVGAGI. There are 16 residues in the CDR3. Trimming pared 2 bases from V and 4 bases from J, leaving 15 bases between. The CDR3 region has the DNA TGTGCCAGCAGTTACGGTGGGGGCGCGGTTTACAATGAGCAGTTCTTC. This gives the protein CASSYGGGAVYNEQFF.

This clone has just one count. The chain recombines TRBV27 with TRBJ1-5, with 11 bases identical to TRBD1. V was pared by 4 bases and J by 7 bases, with 3 bases of the junction left unmatched. The germline CDR1 and CDR2 sequences are MNHEY and SMNVEV (reference sequence). The CDR3 loop spans 14 amino acids. DNA for the CDR3: TGTGCCAGCAGTTATGGGACAGGGGGACAGCCCCAGCATTTT. Translation: CASSYGTGGQPQHF.

This clone was detected once. The chain uses TRBV27 and TRBJ1-1; no firm D call. Germline V gene lookup returns CDR1 MNHEY and CDR2 SMNVEV (reference sequence). The CDR3 consists of 12 residues. V shed 3 bases and J shed 8 bases, with 10 bases lying between them. The chain's CDR3 is CASSFQGQEAFF. CDR3 sequence (DNA): TGTGCCAGCAGTTTCCAAGGGCAAGAAGCTTTCTTT.

The chain carries TRBV6-5 and TRBJ1-1; D unresolved. The length of the CDR3 is 11 residues. Per germline, CDR1 MNHEY and CDR2 SVGAGI. Trimming pared 5 bases from V and 11 bases from J, leaving 12 bases between. CDR3 amino acids: CASSPGWEAFF. CDR3 DNA: TGTGCCAGCAGTCCAGGCTGGGAGGCTTTCTTT.

The chain couples TRBV25-1 to TRBJ1-5, with D possibly TRBD1 on 5 matching bases. The CDR3 consists of 14 residues. V lost 1 base, J lost 7 bases, and 11 bases lay in between. Germline-derived CDR1 and CDR2 are MGHDK and SYGVNS. The CDR3 DNA follows: TGTGCCAGCAGTGAATTGGGACTGACACAGCCCCAGCATTTT. It specifies CASSELGLTQPQHF.

This chain connects TRBV7-2 to TRBJ1-5, with D possibly TRBD1 on 5 matching bases. The CDR3 covers 18 residues. Trimming shortened V by 3 bases and J by 0 bases, and 18 bases separated the two germline ends. Germline CDR1 reads SGHTA; CDR2 reads FQGNSA. The CDR3 bases are TGTGCCAGCAGCTTTCACGGGACCGAGCTCAATAGCAATCAGCCCCAGCATTTT. It codes for CASSFHGTELNSNQPQHF.

The rearrangement links TRBV6-5 to TRBJ1-5; possible D gene TRBD1, 6 bases. Germline values: CDR1 MNHEY, CDR2 SVGAGI. There are 13 residues in the CDR3. The V end lost 4 bases, the J end lost 6 bases, and 10 bases lay between the germline ends. The CDR3 DNA is TGTGCCAGCAGTTTGACAGGAGGTCAGCCCCAGCATTTT. This encodes CASSLTGGQPQHF.

V usage is TRBV27 and J usage is TRBJ1-1; tentative D call: TRBD1 (5 bases). Looked up from germline, CDR1 is MNHEY and CDR2 is SMNVEV (reference sequence). V lost 8 bases to trimming and J lost 5 bases, with 9 bases between them. This CDR3 has 11 residues. CDR3 region: CASGGATEAFF. The CDR3 region has the DNA TGTGCCAGCGGCGGGGCTACTGAAGCTTTCTTT.

This chain uses TRBV4-3 with TRBJ1-2; TRBD1 matches 10 bases. Germline V gene sequence: CDR1 LGHNA, CDR2 YSLEER. With V trimmed by 0 bases and J by 6 bases, 4 bases remained unmatched. The CDR3 loop spans 15 amino acids. CDR3 amino acids: CASSQDWTGGDGYTF. The CDR3 nucleotides read TGCGCCAGCAGCCAAGATTGGACAGGGGGAGATGGCTACACCTTC.

The chain joins TRBV11-2 to TRBJ2-1; 12 nucleotides line up with TRBD2. CDR1 is SGHAT, CDR2 FQNNGV, per germline. The CDR3 spans 17 residues. The trim removed 5 bases at V and 4 bases at J, leaving 9 bases unmatched. The CDR3 here is CASSGPLAGGLYNEQFF. The DNA of the CDR3 is TGTGCCAGCAGCGGCCCCCTAGCGGGAGGGTTATACAATGAGCAGTTCTTC.

The genes are TRBV27 and TRBJ1-4; D remains ambiguous. Trimming cost V 7 bases and J 0 bases, with 12 bases left between them. The CDR3 is 15 amino acids. CDR1 is MNHEY, CDR2 SMNVEV, per germline (reference sequence). The CDR3 loop reads CASTNTAATNEKLFF. As DNA, the CDR3 is TGTGCCAGCACTAATACAGCTGCAACTAATGAAAAACTGTTTTTT. Complete variable domain (other parts from reference TRBV27 and TRBJ1-4): EAQVTQNPRYLITVTGKKLTVTCSQNMNHEYMSWYRQDPGLGLRQIYYSMNVEVTDKGDVPEGYKVSRKEKRNFPLILESPSPNQTSLYFCASTNTAATNEKLFFGSGTQLSVL.

This chain uses TRBV7-6 with TRBJ2-7; 14 bases match TRBD2. V shed 5 bases, J shed 5 bases, and the junction held 17 bases outside the gene matches. Germline V gene data show CDR1 as SGHVS and CDR2 as FNYEAQ. The CDR3 spans 19 residues. The CDR3 coding sequence is TGTGCCAGCAGCACCTCCGGGACTAGCGGGAGTCCGGAGGTCCACGAGCAGTACTTC. It yields the protein CASSTSGTSGSPEVHEQYF.

This chain connects TRBV9 to TRBJ2-1, with TRBD1 identical over 7 bases. V lost 6 bases to trimming and J lost 3 bases; unmatched junction nucleotides: 6. In germline, CDR1 is SGDLS, CDR2 YYNGEE. CDR3 length: 14 amino acids. CDR3 residues: CASNEGQHYNEQFF. CDR3 nucleotides: TGTGCCAGCAACGAGGGACAGCACTACAATGAGCAGTTCTTC.

The chain is built from TRBV7-3 and TRBJ2-1, with D unclear. The CDR3 has 14 amino acids. CDR1 SGHTA and CDR2 FQGTGA come from the germline V gene. V lost 5 bases to trimming and J lost 7 bases, with 15 bases between them. Here the CDR3 reads CASSLGGVGNEQFF. In DNA form, the CDR3 reads TGTGCCAGCAGCCTAGGCGGCGTTGGGAATGAGCAGTTCTTC.